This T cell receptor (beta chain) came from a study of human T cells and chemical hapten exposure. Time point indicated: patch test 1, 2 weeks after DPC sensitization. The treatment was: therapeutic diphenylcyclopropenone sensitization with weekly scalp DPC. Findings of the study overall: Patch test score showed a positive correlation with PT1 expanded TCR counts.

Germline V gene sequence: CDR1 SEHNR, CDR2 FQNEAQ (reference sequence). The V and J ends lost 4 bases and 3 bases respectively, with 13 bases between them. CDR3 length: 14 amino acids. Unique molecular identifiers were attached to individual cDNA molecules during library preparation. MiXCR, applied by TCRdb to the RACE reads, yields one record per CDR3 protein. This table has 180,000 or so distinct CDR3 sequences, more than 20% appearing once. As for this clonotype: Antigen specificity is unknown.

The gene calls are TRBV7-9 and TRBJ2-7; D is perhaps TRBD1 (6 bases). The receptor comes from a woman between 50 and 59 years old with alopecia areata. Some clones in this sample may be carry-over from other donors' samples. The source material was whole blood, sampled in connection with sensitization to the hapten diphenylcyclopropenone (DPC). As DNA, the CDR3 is TGTGCCAGCAGCTGGGGCGCGGACAGCTACGAGCAGTACTTC. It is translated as CASSWGADSYEQYF.